A selection of T cell receptor beta chains follows, all from one sample in a study of blood T cell repertoires in COVID-19. The table came from immunoSEQ multiplex PCR; TCRdb's copy has only in-frame clones and leaves some out. This table holds roughly 150,000 clones, roughly four fifths found once. Sequencing input: peripheral blood. These receptors came from a human donor with acute or convalescent COVID-19. The donor label of this sample is uncertain. Each CDR3 is given with its conserved first and last residue. Fields, in order: J gene, V gene, D gene, clone size, CDR3 DNA, CDR3 protein. D genes are given only for firm matches. Clone size is not always given. Where it is, it says once, few, many or a class for expanded clones.

TRBJ2-7 TRBV28 TRBD1 NA TGTGCCAGCAGTTCAGGGGGAACGACCACCTACGAGCAGTACTTC CASSSGGTTTYEQYF
TRBJ2-1 TRBV11-2 TRBD2 NA TGTGCCAGCAGCTTAACTAGCGGGGGGGCAGGTGAGCAGTTCTTC CASSLTSGGAGEQFF
TRBJ2-1 TRBV2 NA NA TGTGCCAGCAGTGAAGCGGGGGCCGACCACAATGAGCAGTTCTTC CASSEAGADHNEQFF
TRBJ2-7 TRBV7-3 NA few TGTGCCAGCAGCTTATCTGCGGGTACGGAGCAGTACTTC CASSLSAGTEQYF
TRBJ1-2 TRBV11-1 TRBD1 NA TGTGCCAGCAGCTTGGGACAGAATGATAACTATGGCTACACCTTC CASSLGQNDNYGYTF
TRBJ1-1 TRBV5-1 NA NA TGCGCCAGCAGCCTGGTGGGGGGGAACACTGAAGCTTTCTTT CASSLVGGNTEAFF
TRBJ1-2 TRBV29-1 NA NA TGCAGCGTTGAAGCTAGAAGGGGCGCGAACTATGGCTACACCTTC CSVEARRGANYGYTF
TRBJ2-2 TRBV5-1 NA NA TGCGCCAGCAGCTTGGCAAGAGGGCTCGGGGAGCTGTTTTTT CASSLARGLGELFF
TRBJ2-2 TRBV19 TRBD2 NA TGTGCCAGTAGTATCACCCTAGCGGGGGGCAGAACCGGGGAGCTGTTTTTT CASSITLAGGRTGELFF
TRBJ1-4 TRBV7-9 NA few TGTGCCAGCAGCGGAGGGACGAATCCCGTTGCAACTAATGAAAAACTGTTTTTT CASSGGTNPVATNEKLFF
TRBJ1-3 TRBV5-1 TRBD1 NA TGCGCCAGCAGCACTGCACTCACAGGGGGCGGTGGAAACACCATATATTTT CASSTALTGGGGNTIYF
TRBJ2-5 TRBV4-2 NA NA TGTGCCAGCAGCCAAGATGGCTGGAGGCAAGAGACCCAGTACTTC CASSQDGWRQETQYF
TRBJ1-1 TRBV11-2 NA NA TGTGCCAGCAGCTTCACACTCGGGGGAGCTTTCTTT CASSFTLGGAFF
TRBJ1-1 TRBV7-6 TRBD1 NA TGTGCCAGCAGCAAGCAGGACAGGGGTAACACTGAAGCTTTCTTT CASSKQDRGNTEAFF
TRBJ1-4 TRBV19 TRBD1 NA TGTGCCAGTAGTATGACAGGGAGGAGTAATGAAAAACTGTTTTTT CASSMTGRSNEKLFF
TRBJ2-2 TRBV6-5 NA NA TGTGCCAGCAGTTACGTCCTCGCCGGGGAGCTGTTTTTT CASSYVLAGELFF
TRBJ2-1 TRBV2 NA NA TGTGCCAGCAGTCGGGACTTCAATGAGCAGTTCTTC CASSRDFNEQFF
TRBJ2-1 TRBV7-2 TRBD2 NA TGTGCCAGCAGCCCAAGACTAGCGGGGGGGCTATACAATGAGCAGTTCTTC CASSPRLAGGLYNEQFF
TRBJ1-4 TRBV10-3 NA NA TGTGCCATCAGCCCCGGGAGCTTCAATGAAAAACTGTTTTTT CAISPGSFNEKLFF
TRBJ1-1 TRBV12-3/TRBV12-4 NA NA TGTGCCAGCAGTTTAACCTCAGGGGCTGAAGCTTTCTTT CASSLTSGAEAFF
TRBJ1-2 TRBV2 TRBD1 NA TGTGCCAGCAGTACGGGACAGGGGACTACTAACTATGGCTACACCTTC CASSTGQGTTNYGYTF
TRBJ1-5 TRBV7-2 TRBD1 NA TGTGCCAGCAGCTCCACAGGGGGCAATCAGCCCCAGCATTTT CASSSTGGNQPQHF
TRBJ2-1 TRBV7-3 NA NA TGTGCCAGCAGCTTACTCCCGGGGTCTTACAATGAGCAGTTCTTC CASSLLPGSYNEQFF
TRBJ2-2 TRBV10-3 TRBD2 few TGTGCCATCAGTGGTAGCGGGGGGGCGAACACCGGGGAGCTGTTTTTT CAISGSGGANTGELFF
TRBJ1-1 TRBV11-2 NA NA TGTGCCAGCAGCCGCCTTTCGGGGGGCACTGAAGCTTTCTTT CASSRLSGGTEAFF
TRBJ1-2 TRBV5-4 NA NA TGTGCCAGCAGCGCTGAGTCCACTAACTATGGCTACACCTTC CASSAESTNYGYTF
TRBJ2-2 TRBV11-1 NA NA TGTGCCAGCAGCTTCCGAGGGGGGGGCCGCACCGGGGAGCTGTTTTTT CASSFRGGGRTGELFF
TRBJ2-3 TRBV5-1 TRBD1 NA TGCGCCAGCAGCTTGTGGGGACAGGGCACAGATACGCAGTATTTT CASSLWGQGTDTQYF
TRBJ2-1 TRBV7-2 TRBD2 NA TGTGCCAGCAGCTTAGCGGGACTAGCGAGCGATGAGCAGTTCTTC CASSLAGLASDEQFF
TRBJ2-3 TRBV4-2 TRBD2 NA TGTGCCAGCAGCCAAGATCCGGCGGGGGGGTCAGATACGCAGTATTTT CASSQDPAGGSDTQYF
TRBJ2-5 TRBV21-1 NA few TGTGCCAGCAGCAATTGGACAGGGAAGGCCCAGTACTTC CASSNWTGKAQYF
TRBJ1-4 TRBV9 NA NA TGTGCCAGCAGCTCTCGGACAGCAACTAATGAAAAACTGTTTTTT CASSSRTATNEKLFF
TRBJ1-6 TRBV5-4 TRBD1 NA TGTGCCAGCAGCACCAAGACAGGGTTTCGCTCACCCCTCCACTTT CASSTKTGFRSPLHF
TRBJ2-5 TRBV5-8 NA NA TGTGCCAGCAGCGACTTGGGGGCCATGGTGCGGAATTTATACTTC CASSDLGAMVRNLYF
TRBJ2-5 TRBV10-3 NA few TGTGCCATCAGTCGCAGGGCCTCCGGCGACCAAGAGACCCAGTACTTC CAISRRASGDQETQYF
TRBJ2-2 TRBV5-1 TRBD1 NA TGCGCCAGCAGCTACGGACAGGGCGACACCGGGGAGCTGTTTTTT CASSYGQGDTGELFF
TRBJ1-5 TRBV21-1 NA few TGTGCCAGCAGCAATGGAGGGGCAAACAATCAGCCCCAGCATTTT CASSNGGANNQPQHF
TRBJ2-4 TRBV4-1 NA NA TGCGCCAGCAGCCAAGGGCAGCAGCGGGCGGTTCAGTACTTC CASSQGQQRAVQYF
TRBJ2-7 TRBV2 NA NA TGTGCCAGCCTGGGTCTAGCGCAGTACTTC CASLGLAQYF
TRBJ1-6 TRBV30 NA NA TGTGCCTGGAGCGCGTTCTCGGTGAATAATTCACCCCTCCACTTT CAWSAFSVNNSPLHF
TRBJ2-3 TRBV6-5 TRBD2 few TGTGCCAGCAGTCGAGGACTAGCGAGCACAGATACGCAGTATTTT CASSRGLASTDTQYF
TRBJ1-1 TRBV7-3 NA NA TGTGCCAGCAGCTTAAGTAGGGGGGGAACTGAAGCTTTCTTT CASSLSRGGTEAFF